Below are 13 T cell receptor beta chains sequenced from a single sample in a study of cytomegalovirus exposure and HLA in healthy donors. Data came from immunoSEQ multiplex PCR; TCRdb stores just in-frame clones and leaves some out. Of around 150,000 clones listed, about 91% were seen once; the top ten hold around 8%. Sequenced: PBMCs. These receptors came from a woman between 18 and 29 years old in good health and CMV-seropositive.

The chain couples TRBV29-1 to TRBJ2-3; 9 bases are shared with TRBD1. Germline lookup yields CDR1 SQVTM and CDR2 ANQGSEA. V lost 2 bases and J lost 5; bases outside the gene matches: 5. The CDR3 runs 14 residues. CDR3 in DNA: TGCAGCGTTGAACTGGGACAGGGAGTAGATACGCAGTATTTT. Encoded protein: CSVELGQGVDTQYF.

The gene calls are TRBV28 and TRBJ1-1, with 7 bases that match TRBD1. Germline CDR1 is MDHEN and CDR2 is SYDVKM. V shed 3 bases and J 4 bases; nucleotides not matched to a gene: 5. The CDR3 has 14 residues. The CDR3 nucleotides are TGTGCCAGCAGTTTTCAGGGGGTCTTCACTGAAGCTTTCTTT. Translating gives CASSFQGVFTEAFF.

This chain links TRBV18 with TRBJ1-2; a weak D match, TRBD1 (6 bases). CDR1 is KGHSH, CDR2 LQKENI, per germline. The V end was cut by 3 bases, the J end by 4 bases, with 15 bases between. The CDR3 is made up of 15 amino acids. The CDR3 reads CASSPPSRQAYGYTF. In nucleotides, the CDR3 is TGTGCCAGCTCACCCCCTTCCCGACAGGCCTATGGCTACACCTTC.

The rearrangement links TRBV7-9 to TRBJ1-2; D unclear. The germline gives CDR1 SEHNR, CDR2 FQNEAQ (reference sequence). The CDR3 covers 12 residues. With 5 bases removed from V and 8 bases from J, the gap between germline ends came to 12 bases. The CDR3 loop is CASSRGSSGYTF. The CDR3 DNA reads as TGTGCCAGCAGCCGGGGAAGTTCAGGCTACACCTTC.

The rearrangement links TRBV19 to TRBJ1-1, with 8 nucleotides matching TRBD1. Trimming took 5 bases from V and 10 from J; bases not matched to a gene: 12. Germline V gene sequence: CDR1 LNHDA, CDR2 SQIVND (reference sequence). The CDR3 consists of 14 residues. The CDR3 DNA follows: TGTGCCAGTAGTGGTCGGACAGGGTTTGTCGGAGCTTTCTTT. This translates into CASSGRTGFVGAFF.

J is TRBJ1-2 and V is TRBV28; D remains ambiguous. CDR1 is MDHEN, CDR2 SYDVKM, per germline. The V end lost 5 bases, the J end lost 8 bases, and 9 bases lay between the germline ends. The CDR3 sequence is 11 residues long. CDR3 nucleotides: TGTGCCAGCAGTCCACGCAGAGGCTACACCTTC. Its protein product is CASSPRRGYTF.

CDR3 amino acids: CASTLGGETQYF. CDR3 in DNA: TGTGCCAGCACCCTGGGGGGGGAGACCCAGTACTTC. The V call is TRBV2, the J call TRBJ2-5; 7 positions agree with TRBD2. The V gene's germline CDR1 is SNHLY and CDR2 FYNNEI. The J segment lost 5 bases and the V segment lost 7 bases, leaving 4 bases of the junction unmatched. The CDR3 runs to 12 residues.

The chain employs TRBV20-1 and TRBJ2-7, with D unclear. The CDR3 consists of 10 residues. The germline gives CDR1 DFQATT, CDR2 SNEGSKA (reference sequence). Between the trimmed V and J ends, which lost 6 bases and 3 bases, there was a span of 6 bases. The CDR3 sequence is CSAVLYEQYF. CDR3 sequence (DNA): TGCAGTGCGGTACTCTACGAGCAGTACTTC.

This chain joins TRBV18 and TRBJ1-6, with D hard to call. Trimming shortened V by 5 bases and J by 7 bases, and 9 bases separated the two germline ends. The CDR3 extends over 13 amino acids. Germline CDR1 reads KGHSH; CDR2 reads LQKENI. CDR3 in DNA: TGTGCCAGCTCAGAATACTCAAATTCACCCCTCCACTTT. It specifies CASSEYSNSPLHF.

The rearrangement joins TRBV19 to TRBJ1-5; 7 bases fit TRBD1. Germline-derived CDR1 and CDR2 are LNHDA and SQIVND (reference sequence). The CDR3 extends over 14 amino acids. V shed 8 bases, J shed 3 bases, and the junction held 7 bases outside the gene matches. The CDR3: CASVQGYDNQPQHF. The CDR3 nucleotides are TGTGCCAGTGTACAGGGGTATGACAATCAGCCCCAGCATTTT.

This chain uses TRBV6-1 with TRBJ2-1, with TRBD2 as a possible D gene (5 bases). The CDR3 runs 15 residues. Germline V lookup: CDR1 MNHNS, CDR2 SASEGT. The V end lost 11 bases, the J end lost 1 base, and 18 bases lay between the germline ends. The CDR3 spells CAAQLGPGSYNEQFF. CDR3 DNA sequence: TGTGCCGCCCAATTGGGTCCGGGATCCTACAATGAGCAGTTCTTC.

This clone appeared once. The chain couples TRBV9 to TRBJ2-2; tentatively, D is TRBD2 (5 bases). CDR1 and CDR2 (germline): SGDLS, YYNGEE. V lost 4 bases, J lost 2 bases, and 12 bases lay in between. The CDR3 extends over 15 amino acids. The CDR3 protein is CASSLSGANTGELFF. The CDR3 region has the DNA TGTGCCAGCAGCCTAAGCGGAGCTAACACCGGGGAGCTGTTTTTT.

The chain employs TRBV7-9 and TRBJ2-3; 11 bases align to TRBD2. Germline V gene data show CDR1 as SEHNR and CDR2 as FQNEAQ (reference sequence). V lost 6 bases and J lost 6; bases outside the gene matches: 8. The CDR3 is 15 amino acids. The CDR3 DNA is TGTGCCAGCAGTTTTAGCGGGGGGGCGCGGGATACGCAGTATTTT. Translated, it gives CASSFSGGARDTQYF.